This T cell receptor beta chain is from a study of T cells expressing NK-cell markers. At the level of the study: Cells sorted as CD3+CD56+NKG2C+, CD3+CD56+NKG2C- and CD3+CD56-NKG2C+ T cells supplied the TCR beta repertoires.

Study-wide results and caveats: Topping the CD3+CD56-NKG2C+ fraction as well were these clonotypes, in a handful of donors.

Germline loops: CDR1 MDHEN, CDR2 SYDVKM. The CDR3 is 17 amino acids. 5'RACE template switching with UMIs produced the TCR beta cDNA. TCRdb reanalyzed the 5' RACE reads and collapses them to one entry per CDR3 protein, without DNA. The sample holds about 540,000 distinct CDR3 sequences. For this clonotype: Its antigen is unidentified.

This receptor was taken from a man between 18 and 35 years old in good health. Specimen: blood T cells: a sorted CD56 or NKG2C T cell subset, CD4+ or CD8+ T cells, or bulk PBMC T cells (not recorded which). This chain joins TRBV28 and TRBJ2-3; TCRdb designates TRBD1, a call that cannot be tested without DNA. CDR3 in amino acids: CASSLVTGASIGDTQYF.